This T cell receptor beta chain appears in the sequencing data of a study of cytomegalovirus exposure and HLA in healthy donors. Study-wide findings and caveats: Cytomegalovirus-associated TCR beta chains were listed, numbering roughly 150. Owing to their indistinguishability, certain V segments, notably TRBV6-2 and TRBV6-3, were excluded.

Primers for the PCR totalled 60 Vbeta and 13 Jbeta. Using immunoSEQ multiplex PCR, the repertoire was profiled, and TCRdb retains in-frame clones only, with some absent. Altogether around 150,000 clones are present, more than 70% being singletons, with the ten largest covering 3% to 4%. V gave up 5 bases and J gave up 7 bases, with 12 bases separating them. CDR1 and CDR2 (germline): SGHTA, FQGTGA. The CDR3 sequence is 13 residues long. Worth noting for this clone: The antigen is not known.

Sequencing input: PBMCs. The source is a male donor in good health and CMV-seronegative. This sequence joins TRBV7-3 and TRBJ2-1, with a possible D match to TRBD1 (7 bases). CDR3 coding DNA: TGTGCCAGCAGCCCCCCAGGGGGGAATGAGCAGTTCTTC. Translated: CASSPPGGNEQFF.